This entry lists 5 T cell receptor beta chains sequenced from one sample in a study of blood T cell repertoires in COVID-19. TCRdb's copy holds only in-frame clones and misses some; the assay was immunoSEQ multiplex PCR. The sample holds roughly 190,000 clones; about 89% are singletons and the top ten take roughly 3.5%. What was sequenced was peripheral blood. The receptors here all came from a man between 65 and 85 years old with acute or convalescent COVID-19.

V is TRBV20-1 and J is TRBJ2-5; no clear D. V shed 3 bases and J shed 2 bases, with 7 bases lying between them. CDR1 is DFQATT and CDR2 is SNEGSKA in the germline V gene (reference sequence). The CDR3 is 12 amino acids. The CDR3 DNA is TGCAGTGCTAGTCCCAGGCAAGAGACCCAGTACTTC. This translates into CSASPRQETQYF.

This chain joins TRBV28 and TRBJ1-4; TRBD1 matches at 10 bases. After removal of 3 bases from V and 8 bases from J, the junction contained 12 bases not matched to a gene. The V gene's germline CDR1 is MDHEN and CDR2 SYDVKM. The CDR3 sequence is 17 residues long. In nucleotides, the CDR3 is TGTGCCAGCAGTTTCGCAGGGTTGGGACAGGGGACCGAAAAACTGTTTTTT. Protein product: CASSFAGLGQGTEKLFF.

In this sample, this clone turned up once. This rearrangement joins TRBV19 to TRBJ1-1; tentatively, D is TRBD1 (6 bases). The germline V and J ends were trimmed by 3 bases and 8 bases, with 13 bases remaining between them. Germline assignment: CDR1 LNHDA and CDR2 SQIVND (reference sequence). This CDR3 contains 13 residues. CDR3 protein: CASSMGVGGEAFF. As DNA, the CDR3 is TGTGCCAGTAGTATGGGGGTAGGGGGAGAAGCTTTCTTT.

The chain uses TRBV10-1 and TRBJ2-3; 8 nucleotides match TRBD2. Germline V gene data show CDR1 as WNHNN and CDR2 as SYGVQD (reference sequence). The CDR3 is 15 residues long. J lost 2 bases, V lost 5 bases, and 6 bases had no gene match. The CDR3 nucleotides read TGCGCCAGCAGTTCGGTCGGGGGGGCCACAGATACGCAGTATTTT. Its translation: CASSSVGGATDTQYF.

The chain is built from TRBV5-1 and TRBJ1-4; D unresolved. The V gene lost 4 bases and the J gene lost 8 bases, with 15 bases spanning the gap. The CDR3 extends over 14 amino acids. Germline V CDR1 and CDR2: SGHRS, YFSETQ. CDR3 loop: CASSLDTGEEKLFF. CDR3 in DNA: TGCGCCAGCAGCCTTGACACCGGGGAGGAAAAACTGTTTTTT. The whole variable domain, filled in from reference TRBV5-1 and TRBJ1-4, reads KAGVTQTPRYLIKTRGQQVTLSCSPISGHRSVSWYQQTPGQGLQFLFEYFSETQRNKGNFPGRFSGRQFSNSRSEMNVSTLELGDSALYLCASSLDTGEEKLFFGSGTQLSVL.